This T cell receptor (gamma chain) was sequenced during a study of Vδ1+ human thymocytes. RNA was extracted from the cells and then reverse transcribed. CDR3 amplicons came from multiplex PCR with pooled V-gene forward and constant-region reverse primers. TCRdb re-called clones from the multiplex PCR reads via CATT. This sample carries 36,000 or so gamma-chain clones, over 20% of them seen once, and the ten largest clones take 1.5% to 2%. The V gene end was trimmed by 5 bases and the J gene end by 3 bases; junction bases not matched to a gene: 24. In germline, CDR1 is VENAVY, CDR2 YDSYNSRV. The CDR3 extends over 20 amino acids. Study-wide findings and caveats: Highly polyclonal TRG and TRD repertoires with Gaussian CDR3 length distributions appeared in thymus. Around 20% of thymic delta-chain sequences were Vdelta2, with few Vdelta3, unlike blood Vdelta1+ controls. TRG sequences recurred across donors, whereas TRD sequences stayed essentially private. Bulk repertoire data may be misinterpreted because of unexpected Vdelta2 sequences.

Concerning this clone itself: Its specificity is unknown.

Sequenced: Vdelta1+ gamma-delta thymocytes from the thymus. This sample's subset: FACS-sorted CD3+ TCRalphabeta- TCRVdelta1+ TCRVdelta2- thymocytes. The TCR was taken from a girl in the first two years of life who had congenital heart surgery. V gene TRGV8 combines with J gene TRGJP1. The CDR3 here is CATWVKTTTYHYSTGWFKIF. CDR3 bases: TGTGCCACCTGGGTAAAAACGACGACTTATCACTACTCCACTGGTTGGTTCAAGATATTT.